Shown below are 24 T cell receptor beta chains from a single sample sequenced in a study of T cells in localized non-small cell lung cancer. Assay used: immunoSEQ multiplex PCR; TCRdb lists only in-frame clones, some missing. The sample has about 40,000 clones, more than 75% seen once; the top ten hold about 3.5%. Here the sequenced sample was peripheral blood, taken before any cancer treatment. The receptors originated from a man aged 18 to 50 with stage I lung adenocarcinoma.

This chain joins TRBV6-1 and TRBJ1-4; D not resolved. Germline CDR1 reads MNHNS; CDR2 reads SASEGT. V was pared by 6 bases and J by 5 bases, with 13 bases between. This CDR3 region has 14 residues. The CDR3, as DNA: TGTGCCAGCAGACCGACTCGGACCAATGAAAAACTGTTTTTT. Amino acids: CASRPTRTNEKLFF.

The chain carries TRBV7-2 and TRBJ2-1; 7 nucleotides agree with TRBD2. J gave up 5 bases and V 4 bases, and 2 bases lay outside the gene matches. Germline values: CDR1 SGHTA, CDR2 FQGNSA. The CDR3 runs to 13 residues. The CDR3 region has the DNA TGTGCCAGCAGCTCGGGACTACACAATGAGCAGTTCTTC. Translation: CASSSGLHNEQFF. The whole variable domain, remainder taken from reference TRBV7-2 and TRBJ2-1, is GAGVSQSPSNKVTEKGKDVELRCDPISGHTALYWYRQSLGQGLEFLIYFQGNSAPDKSGLPSDRFSAERTGGSVSTLTIQRTQQEDSAVYLCASSSGLHNEQFFGPGTRLTVL.

V is TRBV30 and J is TRBJ1-6; D is uncertain. CDR3 length: 13 residues. The V and J ends lost 3 bases and 5 bases respectively, with 8 bases between them. Germline values: CDR1 GTSNPN, CDR2 SVGIG (reference sequence). CDR3 sequence (DNA): TGTGCCTGGAGCGGGTATAATAATTCACCCCTCCACTTT. Protein sequence: CAWSGYNNSPLHF.

The V gene is TRBV9, the J gene TRBJ1-2; 7 bases fit TRBD1. This CDR3 is 16 amino acids long. Germline V CDR1 and CDR2: SGDLS, YYNGEE. The trim removed 4 bases at V and 2 bases at J, leaving 11 bases unmatched. CDR3 in DNA: TGTGCCAGCAGCCCAAACCCCCGACAGGGAAACTATGGCTACACCTTC. Protein: CASSPNPRQGNYGYTF.

This sequence joins TRBV14 and TRBJ1-2, with 7 bases identical to TRBD1. Germline trimming cut 3 bases from V and 4 bases from J; bases unmatched to any gene: 8. The CDR3 has 15 amino acids. The V gene's germline CDR1 is SGHDN and CDR2 FVKESK. The DNA of the CDR3 is TGTGCCAGCAGCCACGGGGGACAGAACCCCTATGGCTACACCTTC. Translating gives CASSHGGQNPYGYTF.

V gene TRBV18 combines with J gene TRBJ1-4; D not resolved. CDR1 is KGHSH and CDR2 is LQKENI in the germline V gene. The CDR3 spans 14 residues. V was shortened by 0 bases and J by 8 bases, with 10 bases between the two germline ends. Here the CDR3 reads CASSPPGGIEKLFF. In DNA form, the CDR3 reads TGTGCCAGCTCACCACCGGGAGGTATCGAAAAACTGTTTTTT.

The rearrangement joins TRBV6-5 to TRBJ1-1; no clear D. The V end was cut by 2 bases, the J end by 3 bases, with 4 bases between. Germline CDR1 is MNHEY and CDR2 is SVGAGI. There are 12 residues in the CDR3. CDR3 DNA: TGTGCCAGCAGTTACGGGGACACTGAAGCTTTCTTT. Amino acids: CASSYGDTEAFF.

The chain combines TRBV18 with TRBJ1-2, with TRBD1 matching 8 bases. The CDR3 is 13 residues long. Looked up from germline, CDR1 is KGHSH and CDR2 is LQKENI. V trimming: 4 bases; J trimming: 7 bases; junction bases outside the gene matches: 5. The DNA of the CDR3 is TGTGCCAGCTCACTAGAGACAGGGGTTGGCTACACCTTC. As protein: CASSLETGVGYTF. Full variable domain (missing parts from reference TRBV18 and TRBJ1-2): NAGVMQNPRHLVRRRGQEARLRCSPMKGHSHVYWYRQLPEEGLKFMVYLQKENIIDESGMPKERFSAEFPKEGPSILRIQQVVRGDSAAYFCASSLETGVGYTFGSGTRLTVV.

This chain uses TRBV7-2 with TRBJ1-1; the D gene is possibly TRBD1 (5 bases). The germline CDR1 and CDR2 sequences are SGHTA and FQGNSA. Trimming stripped 5 bases from V and 4 bases from J, with 17 bases between. The CDR3 is 15 residues long. CDR3: CASSPVGGRSTEAFF. The CDR3 DNA sequence: TGTGCCAGCAGCCCTGTGGGGGGAAGGAGCACTGAAGCTTTCTTT.

The chain carries TRBV5-6 and TRBJ1-2, with D possibly TRBD1 on 6 matching bases. Germline lookup yields CDR1 SGHDT and CDR2 YYEEEE. The CDR3 runs 15 residues. Trimming shortened V by 0 bases and J by 4 bases, and 13 bases separated the two germline ends. CDR3 nucleotide sequence: TGTGCCAGCAGCTTGGCTGGGGGCGAGGGCTATGGCTACACCTTC. Protein product: CASSLAGGEGYGYTF.

This clone was seen only once. CDR3 amino acids: CASSLPSGAAEQFF. The CDR3 DNA is TGTGCCAGCAGCTTACCCAGCGGGGCTGCCGAGCAGTTCTTC. The rearrangement links TRBV7-9 to TRBJ2-1; 7 bases match TRBD2. V lost 2 bases to trimming and J lost 10 bases; unmatched junction nucleotides: 8. The CDR3 is made up of 14 amino acids. Germline V gene data show CDR1 as SEHNR and CDR2 as FQNEAQ (reference sequence).

The chain joins TRBV6-1 to TRBJ1-5; TRBD1 matches 7 bases. The CDR3 is 14 residues long. The germline gives CDR1 MNHNS, CDR2 SASEGT. With 3 bases clipped from V and 8 bases from J, the junction kept 7 bases outside the gene matches. In nucleotides, the CDR3 is TGTGCCAGCAGTGATCAGGGGGTCTGGGAGCCCCAGCATTTT. It encodes CASSDQGVWEPQHF.

This chain links TRBV19 with TRBJ1-4, with D perhaps TRBD1 (5 bases). The CDR3 runs to 16 residues. V was pared by 4 bases and J by 10 bases, with 22 bases between. The germline V gene has CDR1 LNHDA and CDR2 SQIVND (reference sequence). The CDR3 DNA follows: TGTGCCAGTAGTACCCAAAAGGACACGGGAATAGGAAAACTGTTTTTT. Protein product: CASSTQKDTGIGKLFF.

This rearrangement joins TRBV7-8 to TRBJ1-2; D not certain. The germline V gene encodes CDR1 SGHVS and CDR2 FQNEAQ. CDR3 length equals 13 residues. The V and J ends lost 7 bases and 4 bases respectively, with 13 bases between them. The chain's CDR3 is CASILMGSYGYTF. In DNA form, the CDR3 reads TGTGCCAGCATCCTAATGGGGAGCTATGGCTACACCTTC.

This clone has just one count. V and J are TRBV7-9 and TRBJ2-5; 7 bases are a match to TRBD2. With 4 bases clipped from V and 5 bases from J, the junction kept 10 bases outside the gene matches. The germline CDR1 and CDR2 sequences are SEHNR and FQNEAQ (reference sequence). The CDR3 consists of 15 residues. CDR3 sequence (DNA): TGTGCCAGCAGCTACGGGGGGATCCAAGGGGAGACCCAGTACTTC. This codes for CASSYGGIQGETQYF.

This clone has only a few counts. The gene calls are TRBV19 and TRBJ1-1; no clear D gene. From germline, CDR1 is LNHDA and CDR2 SQIVND (reference sequence). CDR3 length equals 17 residues. Trimming removed 2 bases at V and 0 bases at J, with 16 bases between. In DNA form, the CDR3 reads TGTGCCAGTAGTATATCCCTACCAGGCGGTATGAACACTGAAGCTTTCTTT. Its protein product is CASSISLPGGMNTEAFF.

The chain couples TRBV7-2 to TRBJ1-1; no reliable D call. V lost 3 bases and J 4 bases, leaving 6 bases between the germline ends. This CDR3 has 12 amino acids. CDR1 is SGHTA, CDR2 FQGNSA, per germline. The CDR3 DNA is TGTGCCAGCAGCTTGCGGAGCACTGAAGCTTTCTTT. The encoded protein is CASSLRSTEAFF.

This sequence joins TRBV6-5 and TRBJ2-7; D is ambiguous. V gave up 5 bases and J gave up 6 bases, with 14 bases separating them. The V gene's germline CDR1 is MNHEY and CDR2 SVGAGI. The CDR3 length is 13 residues. For the CDR3, the DNA is TGTGCCAGCAGTAACCCCCCGGGTGGCGAGCAGTACTTC. This codes for CASSNPPGGEQYF.

The V gene is TRBV2, the J gene TRBJ2-1; 7 nucleotides line up with TRBD2. The CDR3 has 14 residues. Germline V gives CDR1 SNHLY, CDR2 FYNNEI. V lost 4 bases and J lost 7; bases outside the gene matches: 7. The CDR3 DNA is TGTGCCAGCAGTGTACGGGGGGACTCAAATGAGCAGTTCTTC. As protein: CASSVRGDSNEQFF.

This chain joins TRBV9 and TRBJ1-4; D gene ambiguous. CDR1 is SGDLS, CDR2 YYNGEE, per germline. The CDR3 runs to 15 residues. Trimming shortened V by 1 base and J by 0 bases, and 7 bases separated the two germline ends. The CDR3 here is CASSVWGTTNEKLFF. CDR3 in DNA: TGTGCCAGCAGCGTATGGGGTACAACTAATGAAAAACTGTTTTTT.

The chain has TRBV2 and TRBJ1-4; D is possibly TRBD1 (6 bases). The germline V gene encodes CDR1 SNHLY and CDR2 FYNNEI. The CDR3 consists of 14 residues. The V and J ends lost 7 bases and 5 bases respectively, with 14 bases between them. The CDR3 nucleotides are TGTGCCAGCATGAGGGGGACGGGGAATGAAAAACTGTTTTTT. Its protein product is CASMRGTGNEKLFF. Full variable domain (remainder filled in from reference TRBV2 and TRBJ1-4): EPEVTQTPSHQVTQMGQEVILRCVPISNHLYFYWYRQILGQKVEFLVSFYNNEISEKSEIFDDQFSVERPDGSNFTLKIRSTKLEDSAMYFCASMRGTGNEKLFFGSGTQLSVL.

The CDR3 here is CASSSSGTGYNEQFF. The CDR3 coding sequence is TGCGCCAGCAGCAGTTCCGGGACAGGGTACAATGAGCAGTTCTTC. This sequence joins TRBV4-3 and TRBJ2-1; TRBD1 aligns across 9 bases. J lost 4 bases, V lost 5 bases, and 6 bases had no gene match. The CDR3 runs 15 residues. Germline V gives CDR1 LGHNA, CDR2 YSLEER.

The table lists this clone with a few counts. The V gene is TRBV9, the J gene TRBJ1-1; D is ambiguous. This CDR3 is built from 13 residues. Germline assignment: CDR1 SGDLS and CDR2 YYNGEE. Between the trimmed V and J ends, which lost 3 bases and 1 base, there was a span of 7 bases. The CDR3 is CASSAHQNTEAFF. The DNA of the CDR3 is TGTGCCAGCAGCGCACACCAGAACACTGAAGCTTTCTTT.

The rearrangement joins TRBV19 to TRBJ2-3, with D perhaps TRBD1 or TRBD2 (6 bases each). This CDR3 has 16 residues. The germline V gene encodes CDR1 LNHDA and CDR2 SQIVND (reference sequence). Deletions cut 5 bases from V and 1 base from J, with 16 bases between. CDR3 bases: TGTGCCAGTAGTTATACCTCGGGGGCCGGCACAGATACGCAGTATTTT. Its protein is CASSYTSGAGTDTQYF.